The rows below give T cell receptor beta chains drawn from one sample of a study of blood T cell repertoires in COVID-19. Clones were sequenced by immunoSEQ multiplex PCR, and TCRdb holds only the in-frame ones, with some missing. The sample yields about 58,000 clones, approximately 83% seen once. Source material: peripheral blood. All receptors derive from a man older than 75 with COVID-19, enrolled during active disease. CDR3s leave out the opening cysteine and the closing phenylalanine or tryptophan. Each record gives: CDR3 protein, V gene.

ATSDLGGDRGEGADTQY,TRBV24-1
ASRTGGNSPLH,TRBV30
ASSLVGAGSPEGGELF,TRBV5-1
ASSLGQESNQPQH,TRBV5-1
AIRAGLEYNEQF,TRBV10-3
ASSPAAGELF,TRBV7-3
ASSSRGGGTDTQY,TRBV5-1
ASSLGGGVTEAF,TRBV7-2
ASVSTSGGSTDTQY,TRBV7-8
ASSQDGRRQGYT,TRBV4-3